The clone carrying this T cell receptor (beta chain) was counted once. Its cognate antigen is unknown. Germline V gene lookup returns CDR1 SEHNR and CDR2 FQNEAQ (reference sequence). V dropped 5 bases and J dropped 1 base, with 10 bases sitting between them. The CDR3 contains 14 residues. Likely unrecorded immune exposures existed in these nominally healthy donors. 13 Jbeta primers and 60 Vbeta primers were used for the PCR. Measured with immunoSEQ multiplex PCR; TCRdb has only the in-frame clones, and not every one. The data show tens of thousands of clones, less than 75% seen once. The data were taken from a study of cytomegalovirus exposure and HLA in healthy donors. Findings of the study overall: Later analysis associated a missense DCLRE1C variant with TCR beta V- and J-gene trimming. The authors later found most CMV-associated TCR beta chains appeared HLA-restricted. Presence/absence analyses rested on an assumption that sequencing depth was roughly uniform across donors.

The chain has TRBV7-9 and TRBJ2-3; D may be TRBD2 (5 bases). Sample: PBMCs. This TCR was recovered from a man aged 40-49 years in good health and CMV-seropositive. CDR3 sequence reads: CASSHPGGTDTQYF. The CDR3 nucleotides read TGTGCCAGCAGCCACCCCGGGGGCACAGATACGCAGTATTTT.